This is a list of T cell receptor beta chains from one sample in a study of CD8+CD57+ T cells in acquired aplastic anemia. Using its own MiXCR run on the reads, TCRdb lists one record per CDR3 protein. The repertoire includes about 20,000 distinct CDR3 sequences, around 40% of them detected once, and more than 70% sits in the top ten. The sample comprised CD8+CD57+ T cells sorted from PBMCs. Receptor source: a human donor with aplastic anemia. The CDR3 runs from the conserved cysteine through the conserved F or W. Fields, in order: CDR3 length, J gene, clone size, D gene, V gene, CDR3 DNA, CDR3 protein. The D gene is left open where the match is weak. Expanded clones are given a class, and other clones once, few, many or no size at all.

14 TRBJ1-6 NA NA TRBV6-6 TGTGCCAGCAGTTACGGGCAATTGGGTTCACCCCTCCACTTT CASSYGQLGSPLHF
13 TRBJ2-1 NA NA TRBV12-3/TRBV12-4 TGTGCCAGCAGACCTACATGGGACAATGAGCAGTTCTTC CASRPTWDNEQFF
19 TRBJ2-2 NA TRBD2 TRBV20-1 TGCAGTGCTAGAGATCCCCCCGTTAGCGGGACGCGGGGCACCGGGGAGCTGTTTTTT CSARDPPVSGTRGTGELFF
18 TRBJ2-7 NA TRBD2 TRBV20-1 TGCAGTGCCAAGATTTGGGAAGGACTAGCGGGAGGGCCTTACGAGCAGTACTTC CSAKIWEGLAGGPYEQYF
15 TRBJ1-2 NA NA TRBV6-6 TGTGCCAGCAGTTCGGGTGACGGAGACACCTATGGCTACACCTTC CASSSGDGDTYGYTF
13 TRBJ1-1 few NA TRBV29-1 TGCAGCGCCTCGGGTGTCATGAACACTGAAGCTTTCTTT CSASGVMNTEAFF
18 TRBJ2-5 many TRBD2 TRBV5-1 TGCGCTTCCAAGCTTGTTACCCTAGCGGGGGCCCTCCAAGAGACCCAGTACTTC CASKLVTLAGALQETQYF
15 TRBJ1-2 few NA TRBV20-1 TGCAGTGCTAGCCAGGTCAGGGGCTCCAAGCATGGCTACACCTTC CSASQVRGSKHGYTF
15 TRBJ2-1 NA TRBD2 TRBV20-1 TGCAGTGCTAGCTTACTAGCGGGTCAAAACAATGAGCAGTTCTTC CSASLLAGQNNEQFF
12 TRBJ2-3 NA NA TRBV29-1 TGCAGCGGAGGGGGGAGCACAGATACGCAGTATTTT CSGGGSTDTQYF
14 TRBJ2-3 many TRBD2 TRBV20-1 TGCAGTGCCGTAGCGGGAGGTGCCACAGATACGCAGTATTTT CSAVAGGATDTQYF
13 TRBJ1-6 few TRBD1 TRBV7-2 TGTGCCAGCAGCTATCTAGGACAGGGCGGATTAGACTTT CASSYLGQGGLDF
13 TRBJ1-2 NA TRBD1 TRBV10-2 TGCGCCAGCAGTGAAGGGACAGGGGGCCGCTACACCTTC CASSEGTGGRYTF
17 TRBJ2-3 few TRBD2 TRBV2 TGTGCCAGCAGTGAGTTTTCCCGGACTAGCATCTCAGATACGCAGTATTTT CASSEFSRTSISDTQYF
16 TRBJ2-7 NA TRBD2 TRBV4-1 TGCGCCAGCAGCCACGGAGGACTAGCTGCTTCCTACGAGCAGTACTTC CASSHGGLAASYEQYF
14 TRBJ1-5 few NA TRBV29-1 TGCAGCGTTGAAACGGGCCAGGGAGGCCAGCCCCAGCATTTT CSVETGQGGQPQHF
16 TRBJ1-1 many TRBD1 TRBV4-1 TGCGCCAGCAGCCAACTAGTGACAGGGCGGGACACTGAAGCTTTCTTT CASSQLVTGRDTEAFF
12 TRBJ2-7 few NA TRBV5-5 TGTGCCAGCAGTTTGGGAGAACACGAGCAGTACTTC CASSLGEHEQYF
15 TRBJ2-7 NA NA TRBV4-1 TGCGCCAGCAGCCAAACGACAGGGAGGCCGTACGAGCAGTACTTC CASSQTTGRPYEQYF
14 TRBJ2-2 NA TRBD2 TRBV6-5 TGTGCCAGCACCCCTAGCGGATACACCGGGGAGCTGTTTTTT CASTPSGYTGELFF
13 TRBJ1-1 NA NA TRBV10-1 TGCGCCAGCAGACGCCGGGGTACTACTGAAGCTTTCTTT CASRRRGTTEAFF
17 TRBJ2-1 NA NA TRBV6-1 TGTGCCAGCAGTTACGCGAAAACGAGTAGCTCCTACAATGAGCAGTTCTTC CASSYAKTSSSYNEQFF
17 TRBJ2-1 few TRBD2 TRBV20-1 TGCAGTGCTAGCGGACCTAGCGGGGGGGACTCCTACAATGAGCAGTTCTTC CSASGPSGGDSYNEQFF
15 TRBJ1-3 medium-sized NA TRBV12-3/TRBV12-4 TGTGCCAGCAGTTTTCGGGCGTTAGCTGGAAACACCATATATTTT CASSFRALAGNTIYF
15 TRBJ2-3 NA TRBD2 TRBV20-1 TGCAGTGCTATTCTCGCGGGAGGAGGGTCAGATACGCAGTATTTT CSAILAGGGSDTQYF
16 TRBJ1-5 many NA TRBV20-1 TGCAGTGCTATGTTAAGGGGGGCCCCGAGCAATCAGCCCCAGCATTTT CSAMLRGAPSNQPQHF
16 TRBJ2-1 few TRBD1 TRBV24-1 TGTGCCACCAGTGAGCGGACAGGGAGCTCCTACAATGAGCAGTTCTTC CATSERTGSSYNEQFF
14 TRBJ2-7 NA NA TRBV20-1 TGCAGTGCTAGAGAGAGTTTTAGCTCCTACGAGCAGTACTTC CSARESFSSYEQYF
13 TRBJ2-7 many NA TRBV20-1 TGCAGTGCTAGGTTCACAGGGACCTACGAGCAGTACTTC CSARFTGTYEQYF
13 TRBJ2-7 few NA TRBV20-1 TGCAGTGCTAGAGTTTACAATCGGTACGAGCAGTACTTC CSARVYNRYEQYF
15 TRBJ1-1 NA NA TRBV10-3 TGTGCCATCAGTGAGTCCGGCAGGGGGAACACTGAAGCTTTCTTT CAISESGRGNTEAFF
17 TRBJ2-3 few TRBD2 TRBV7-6 TGTGCCAGCAGCCCGGGACTAGCGGGGGTGCTCACAGATACGCAGTATTTT CASSPGLAGVLTDTQYF
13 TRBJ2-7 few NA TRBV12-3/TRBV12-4 TGTGCCAGCAGCTTACAGACAGGCTACGAGCAGTACTTC CASSLQTGYEQYF
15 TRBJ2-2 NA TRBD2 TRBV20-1 TGCAGTGCTAGAGATTATAGCGGGAGGGCCGGGGAGCTGTTTTTT CSARDYSGRAGELFF
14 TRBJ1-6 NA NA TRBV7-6 TGTGCCAGCAGCTCAGAAATCTTAAATTCACCCCTCCACTTT CASSSEILNSPLHF
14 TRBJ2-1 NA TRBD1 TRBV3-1 TGTGCCAGCAGCCATTACGACAGGGGTGGGGGGCAGTTCTTC CASSHYDRGGGQFF
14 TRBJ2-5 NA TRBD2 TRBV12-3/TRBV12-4 TGTGCCAGCAGTAGGACTAGCGGGGAGTCGGCCCAGTACTTC CASSRTSGESAQYF
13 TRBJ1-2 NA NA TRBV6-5 TGTGCCAGCAGTTACTCGGGGGGGGATGGCTACACCTTC CASSYSGGDGYTF
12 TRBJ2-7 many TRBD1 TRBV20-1 TGCAGTGCTGGGACAGGGCGGTACGAGCAGTACTTC CSAGTGRYEQYF
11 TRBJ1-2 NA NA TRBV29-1 TGCAGCGTAGATCAGCGTGGTGGCTACACCTTC CSVDQRGGYTF
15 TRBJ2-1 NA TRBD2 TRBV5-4 TGTGCCAGCAGCCAGGGAGGGTCCTACTACAATGAGCAGTTCTTC CASSQGGSYYNEQFF
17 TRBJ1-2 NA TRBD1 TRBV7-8 TGTGCCAGCAGCTTATACGAGACAGGGGCCTTAAGTAGTGGCTACACCTTC CASSLYETGALSSGYTF
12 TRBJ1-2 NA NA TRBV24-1 TGTGCCACCAGTGATGAGGCAGGAGGCTACACCTTC CATSDEAGGYTF
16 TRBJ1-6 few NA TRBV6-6 TGTGCCAGCAGTCCTCTCGTGGGCAGGAGTAATTCACCCCTCCACTTT CASSPLVGRSNSPLHF
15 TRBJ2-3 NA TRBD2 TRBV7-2 TGTGCCAGCAGCTTAGCGGGACTAGAGACAGATACGCAGTATTTT CASSLAGLETDTQYF
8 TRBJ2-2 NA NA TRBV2 TGTGCCAGCAGTGAAGCGCTTTTT CASSEALF
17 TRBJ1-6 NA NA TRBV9 TGTGCCAGCAGCGACCCCGCGCAGGGTGGCTATAATTCACCCCTCCACTTT CASSDPAQGGYNSPLHF
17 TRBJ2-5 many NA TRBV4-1 TGCGCCAGCAGCCAAGATGGCACTAGCAGCAATCGGGAGACCCAGTACTTC CASSQDGTSSNRETQYF
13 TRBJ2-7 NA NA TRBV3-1 TGTGCCAGCAGCCAAGAGTCAGCCTACGAGCAGTACTTC CASSQESAYEQYF
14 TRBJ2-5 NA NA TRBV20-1 TGCAGTGCTTTTTCTATCGTCCAACAAGAGACCCAGTACTTC CSAFSIVQQETQYF
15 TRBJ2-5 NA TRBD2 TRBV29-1 TGCAGCGTGCGAAACGGACGGGGGGTACAAGGGACCCAGTGCTTC CSVRNGRGVQGTQCF
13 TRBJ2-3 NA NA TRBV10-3 TGTGCCAGCAGTTTAGGCAGACCAGATACGCAGTATTTT CASSLGRPDTQYF
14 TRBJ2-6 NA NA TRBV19 TGTGCCACCGAAGGGGGGGCTGGGGCCAACGTCCTGACTTTC CATEGGAGANVLTF
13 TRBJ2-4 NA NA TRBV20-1 TGCAGTGTTTCTACCGTAGCCAAAAACATTCAGTACTTC CSVSTVAKNIQYF
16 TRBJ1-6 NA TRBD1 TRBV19 TGTGCCAGTAGTAGAGGGGCGGGACAGGGCACTTCACCCCTCCACTTT CASSRGAGQGTSPLHF
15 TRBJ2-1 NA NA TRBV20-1 TGCAGAGCTAGAGATGTGAGGAGCTCCAACAATGAGAAGTTCTTC CRARDVRSSNNEKFF
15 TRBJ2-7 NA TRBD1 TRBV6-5 TGTGCCAGCAGTGAGGAGGCAGGGGGCTCCTACGAGCAGTACTTC CASSEEAGGSYEQYF
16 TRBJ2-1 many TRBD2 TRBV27 TGTGCCAGCAGTTTCTTACTAGCGGGAGGGAGGAATGAGCAGTTCTTC CASSFLLAGGRNEQFF
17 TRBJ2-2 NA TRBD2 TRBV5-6 TGTGCCAGCACCCACACCCTAGCGGGGGGGTACACCGGGGAGCTGTTTTTT CASTHTLAGGYTGELFF